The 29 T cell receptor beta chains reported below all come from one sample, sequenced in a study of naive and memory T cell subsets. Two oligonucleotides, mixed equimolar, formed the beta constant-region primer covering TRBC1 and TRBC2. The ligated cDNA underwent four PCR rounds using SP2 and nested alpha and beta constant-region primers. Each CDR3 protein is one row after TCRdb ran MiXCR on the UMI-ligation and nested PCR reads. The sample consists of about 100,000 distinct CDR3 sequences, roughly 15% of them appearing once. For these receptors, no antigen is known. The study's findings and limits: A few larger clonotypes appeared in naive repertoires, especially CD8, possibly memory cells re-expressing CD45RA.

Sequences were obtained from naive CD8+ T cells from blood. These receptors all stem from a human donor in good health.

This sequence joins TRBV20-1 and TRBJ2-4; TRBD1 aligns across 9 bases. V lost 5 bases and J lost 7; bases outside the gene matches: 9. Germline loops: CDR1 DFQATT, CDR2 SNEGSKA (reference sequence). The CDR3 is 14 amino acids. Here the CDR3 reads CSAPRGGTGNIQYF. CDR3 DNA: TGCAGTGCTCCTCGGGGAGGGACAGGGAACATTCAGTACTTC.

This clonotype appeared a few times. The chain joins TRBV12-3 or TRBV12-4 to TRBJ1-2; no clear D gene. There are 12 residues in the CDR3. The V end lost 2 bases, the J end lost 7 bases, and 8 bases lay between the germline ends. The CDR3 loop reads CASSLSRGGYTF. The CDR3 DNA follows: TGTGCCAGCAGTTTATCTCGGGGTGGCTACACCTTC.

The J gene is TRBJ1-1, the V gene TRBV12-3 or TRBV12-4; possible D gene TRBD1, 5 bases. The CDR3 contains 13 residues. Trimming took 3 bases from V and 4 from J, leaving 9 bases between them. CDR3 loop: CASSFGRATEAFF. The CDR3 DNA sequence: TGTGCCAGCAGTTTCGGCAGGGCCACTGAAGCTTTCTTT.

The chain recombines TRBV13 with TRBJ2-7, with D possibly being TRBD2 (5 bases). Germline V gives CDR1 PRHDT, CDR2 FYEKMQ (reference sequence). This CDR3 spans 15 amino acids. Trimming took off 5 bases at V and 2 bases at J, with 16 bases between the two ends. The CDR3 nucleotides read TGTGCCAGCAGCCCAACTAGGACCAATACCTACGAGCAGTACTTC. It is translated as CASSPTRTNTYEQYF.

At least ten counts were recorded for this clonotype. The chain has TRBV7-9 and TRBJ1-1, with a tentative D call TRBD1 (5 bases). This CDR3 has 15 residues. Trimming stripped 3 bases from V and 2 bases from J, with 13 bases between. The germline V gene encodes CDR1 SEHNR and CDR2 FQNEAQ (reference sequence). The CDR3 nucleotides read TGTGCCAGCAGCTTGTCAGGGTACCTTAACACTGAAGCTTTCTTT. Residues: CASSLSGYLNTEAFF.

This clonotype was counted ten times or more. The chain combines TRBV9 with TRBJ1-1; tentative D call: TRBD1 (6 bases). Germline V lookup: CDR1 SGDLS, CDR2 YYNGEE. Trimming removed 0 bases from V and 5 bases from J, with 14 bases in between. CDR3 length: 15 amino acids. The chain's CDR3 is CASSVGKGGFTEAFF. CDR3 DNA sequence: TGTGCCAGCAGCGTAGGAAAGGGGGGATTTACTGAAGCTTTCTTT.

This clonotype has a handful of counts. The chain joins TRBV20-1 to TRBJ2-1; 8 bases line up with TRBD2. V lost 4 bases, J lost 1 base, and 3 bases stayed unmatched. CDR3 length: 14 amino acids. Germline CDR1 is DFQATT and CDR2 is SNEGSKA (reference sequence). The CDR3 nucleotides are TGCAGTGCTAAAGCGGGAGCTTCCTACAATGAGCAGTTCTTC. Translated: CSAKAGASYNEQFF.

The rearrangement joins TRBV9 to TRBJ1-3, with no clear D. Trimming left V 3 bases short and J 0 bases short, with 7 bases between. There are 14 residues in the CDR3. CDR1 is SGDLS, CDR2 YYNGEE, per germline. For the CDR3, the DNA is TGTGCCAGCAGCGCTCCGAGCTCTGGAAACACCATATATTTT. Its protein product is CASSAPSSGNTIYF.

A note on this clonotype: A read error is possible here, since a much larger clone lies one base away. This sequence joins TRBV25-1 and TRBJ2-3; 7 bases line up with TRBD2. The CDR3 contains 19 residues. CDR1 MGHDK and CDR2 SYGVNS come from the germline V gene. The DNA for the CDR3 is TGTGCCGGCAGTGAACGACCGGGACTATCGCTTTTTGGCACAGATACGCAGTATTTT. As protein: CAGSERPGLSLFGTDTQYF.

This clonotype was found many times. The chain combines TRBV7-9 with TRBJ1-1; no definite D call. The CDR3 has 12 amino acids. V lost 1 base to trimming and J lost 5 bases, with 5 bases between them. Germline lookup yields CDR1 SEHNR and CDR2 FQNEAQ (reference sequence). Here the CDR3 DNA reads TGTGCCAGCAGCTTAGTCGCTACTGAAGCTTTCTTT. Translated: CASSLVATEAFF.

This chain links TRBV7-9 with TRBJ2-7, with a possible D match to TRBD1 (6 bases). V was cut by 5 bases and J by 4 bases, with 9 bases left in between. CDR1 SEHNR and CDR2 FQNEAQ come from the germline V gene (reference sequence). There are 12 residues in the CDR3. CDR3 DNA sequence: TGTGCCAGCAGCACTGGACAGTACGAGCAGTACTTC. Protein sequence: CASSTGQYEQYF.

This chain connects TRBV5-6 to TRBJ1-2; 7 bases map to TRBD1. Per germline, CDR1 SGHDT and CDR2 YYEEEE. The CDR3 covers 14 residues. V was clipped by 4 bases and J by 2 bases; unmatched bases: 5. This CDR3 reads CASSAGQSNYGYTF. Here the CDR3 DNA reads TGTGCCAGCAGCGCGGGACAGTCAAACTATGGCTACACCTTC.

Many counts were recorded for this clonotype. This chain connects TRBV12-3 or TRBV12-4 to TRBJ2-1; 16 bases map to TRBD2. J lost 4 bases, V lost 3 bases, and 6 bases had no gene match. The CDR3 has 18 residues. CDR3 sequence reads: CASSLAGGLAGGYNEQFF. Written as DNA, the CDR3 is TGTGCCAGCAGTTTGGCAGGGGGACTAGCGGGAGGGTACAATGAGCAGTTCTTC.

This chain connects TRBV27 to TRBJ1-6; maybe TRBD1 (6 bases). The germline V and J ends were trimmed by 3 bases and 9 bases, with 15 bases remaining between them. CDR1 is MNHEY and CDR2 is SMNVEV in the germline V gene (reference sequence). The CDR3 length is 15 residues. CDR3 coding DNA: TGTGCCAGCAGTTTTGGGGGCCAAGGGGTTTCACCCCTCCACTTT. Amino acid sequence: CASSFGGQGVSPLHF.

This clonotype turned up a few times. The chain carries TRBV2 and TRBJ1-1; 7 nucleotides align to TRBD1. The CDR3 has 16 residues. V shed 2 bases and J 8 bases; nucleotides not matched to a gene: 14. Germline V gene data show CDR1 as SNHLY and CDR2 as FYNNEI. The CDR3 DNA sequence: TGTGCCAGCAGTGAAAGGTTCGGGACAGCCGGGGACGAAGCTTTCTTT. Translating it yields CASSERFGTAGDEAFF.

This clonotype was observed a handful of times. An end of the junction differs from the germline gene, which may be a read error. The CDR3 sequence: CSLRQGTAAFF. The CDR3 nucleotides are TGCAGCTTAAGACAGGGTACTGCAGCTTTCTTT. V and J are TRBV29-1 and TRBJ1-1; TRBD1 matches at 7 bases. The CDR3 contains 11 residues. The germline V gene has CDR1 SQVTM and CDR2 ANQGSEA.

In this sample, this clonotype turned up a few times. The CDR3 sequence: CASSYASGGGAFF. As DNA, the CDR3 is TGTGCCAGCAGTTACGCCTCAGGGGGCGGAGCTTTCTTT. The gene calls are TRBV6-6 and TRBJ1-1; TRBD1 matches at 8 bases. Trimming at V came to 2 bases and at J to 10 bases, leaving 6 bases not matched to a gene. CDR1 MNHNY and CDR2 SVGAGI come from the germline V gene (reference sequence). CDR3 length: 13 residues.

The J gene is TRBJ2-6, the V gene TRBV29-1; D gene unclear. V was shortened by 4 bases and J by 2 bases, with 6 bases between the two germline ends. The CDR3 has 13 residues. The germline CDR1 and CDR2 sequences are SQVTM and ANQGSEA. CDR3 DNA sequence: TGCAGCGTTGTTGTAGCTGGGGCCAACGTCCTGACTTTC. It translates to CSVVVAGANVLTF.

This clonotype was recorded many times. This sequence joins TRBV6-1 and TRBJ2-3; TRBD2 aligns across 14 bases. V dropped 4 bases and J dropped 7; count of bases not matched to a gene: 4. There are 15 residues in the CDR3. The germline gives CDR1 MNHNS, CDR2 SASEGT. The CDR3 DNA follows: TGTGCCAGCAGTGGGGGACTAGCGGGAGATTATACGCAGTATTTT. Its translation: CASSGGLAGDYTQYF.

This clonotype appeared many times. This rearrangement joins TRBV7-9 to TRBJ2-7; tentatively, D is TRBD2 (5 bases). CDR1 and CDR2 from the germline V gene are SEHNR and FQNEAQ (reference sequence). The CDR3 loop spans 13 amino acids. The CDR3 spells CASARESSYEQYF. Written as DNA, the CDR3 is TGTGCAAGCGCTCGGGAAAGCTCCTACGAGCAGTACTTC.

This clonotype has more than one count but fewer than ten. The CDR3 DNA reads as TGCGCCAGCAGCTTGGCTGGTGGGACAGGGAGGGCAGATACGCAGTATTTT. It codes for CASSLAGGTGRADTQYF. This chain uses TRBV5-1 with TRBJ2-3, with TRBD1 identical over 9 bases. The length of the CDR3 is 17 residues. The germline gives CDR1 SGHRS, CDR2 YFSETQ. Unmatched junction bases numbered 9, after V lost 0 bases and J lost 4 bases. The full variable domain, its missing parts supplied by reference TRBV5-1 and TRBJ2-3, is KAGVTQTPRYLIKTRGQQVTLSCSPISGHRSVSWYQQTPGQGLQFLFEYFSETQRNKGNFPGRFSGRQFSNSRSEMNVSTLELGDSALYLCASSLAGGTGRADTQYFGPGTRLTVL.

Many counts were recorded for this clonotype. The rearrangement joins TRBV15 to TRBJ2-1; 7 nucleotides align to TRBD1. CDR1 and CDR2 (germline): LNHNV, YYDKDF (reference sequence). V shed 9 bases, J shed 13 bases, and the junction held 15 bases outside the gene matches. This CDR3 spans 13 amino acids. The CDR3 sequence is CATQPRDSMHQFF. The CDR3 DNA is TGTGCCACTCAGCCCCGGGACAGCATGCATCAGTTCTTC.

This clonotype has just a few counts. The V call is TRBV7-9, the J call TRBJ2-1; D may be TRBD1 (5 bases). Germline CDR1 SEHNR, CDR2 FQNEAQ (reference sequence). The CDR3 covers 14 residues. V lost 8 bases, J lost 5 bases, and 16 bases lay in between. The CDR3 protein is CASRPIDSNNEQFF. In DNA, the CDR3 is TGTGCCAGCCGACCGATCGACAGCAACAATGAGCAGTTCTTC.

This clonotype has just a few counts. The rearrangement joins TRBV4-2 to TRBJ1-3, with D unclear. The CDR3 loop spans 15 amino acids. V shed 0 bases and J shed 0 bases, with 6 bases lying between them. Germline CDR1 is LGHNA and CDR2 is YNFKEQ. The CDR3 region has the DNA TGTGCCAGCAGCCAAGATTTACCCTCTGGAAACACCATATATTTT. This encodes CASSQDLPSGNTIYF.

In DNA, the CDR3 is TGTGCCACCCAGACTAGTAGCAATGAGCAGTTCTTC. This gives the protein CATQTSSNEQFF. The chain employs TRBV24-1 and TRBJ2-1; possible D gene TRBD2, 6 bases. The germline V gene encodes CDR1 KGHDR and CDR2 SFDVKD. V was pared by 9 bases and J by 6 bases, with 11 bases between. There are 12 residues in the CDR3.

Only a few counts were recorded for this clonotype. CDR3 bases: TGTGCCAGCAGTACCCCCGGGGAAGGGTACAATGAGCAGTTCTTC. Protein: CASSTPGEGYNEQFF. The V and J genes are TRBV12-3 or TRBV12-4 and TRBJ2-1, with D possibly matching TRBD2 (5 bases). The CDR3 totals 15 residues. V lost 5 bases, J lost 4 bases, and 15 bases lay in between.

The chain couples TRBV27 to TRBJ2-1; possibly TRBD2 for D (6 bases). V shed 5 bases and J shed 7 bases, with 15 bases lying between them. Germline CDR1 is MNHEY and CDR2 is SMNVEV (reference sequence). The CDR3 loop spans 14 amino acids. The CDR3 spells CASSQRLVRNEQFF. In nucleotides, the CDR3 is TGTGCCAGCAGTCAACGACTAGTCAGGAATGAGCAGTTCTTC.

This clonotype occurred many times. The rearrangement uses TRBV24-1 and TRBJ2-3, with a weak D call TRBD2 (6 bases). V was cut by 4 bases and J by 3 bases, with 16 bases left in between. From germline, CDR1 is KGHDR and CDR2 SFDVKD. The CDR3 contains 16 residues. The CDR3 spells CATSDPSPGVTDTQYF. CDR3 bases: TGTGCCACCAGTGACCCCTCCCCGGGAGTGACAGATACGCAGTATTTT.

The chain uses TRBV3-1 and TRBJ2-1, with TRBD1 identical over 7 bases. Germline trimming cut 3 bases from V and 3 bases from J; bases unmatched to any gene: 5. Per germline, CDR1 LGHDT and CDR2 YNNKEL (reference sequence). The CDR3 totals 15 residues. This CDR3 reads CASSQGQRYYNEQFF. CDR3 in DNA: TGTGCCAGCAGCCAGGGACAGCGCTACTACAATGAGCAGTTCTTC.